This TCR beta chain was profiled in a study of tumor and adjacent non-tumor tissue in lung cancer. As concerns this clonotype: Possible read error: a much larger clone is one base away.

Germline V gene lookup returns CDR1 KGHDR and CDR2 SFDVKD. This CDR3 region has 16 residues. No cell sorting was done before RNA was extracted from the tissue. Distant lung tissue was collected more than 3 cm away from the tumor edge. Newly diagnosed lung cancer patients had thoracic surgery in China, August–late 2014, without prior chemotherapy. A modified ARM-PCR protocol with three rounds of nested PCR amplified TCRbeta. TCRdb reprocessed the multiplex PCR reads with MiXCR, giving one entry per CDR3 protein. The sample records about 100,000 distinct CDR3 sequences, more than 55% being singletons. The sequence derives from a man aged 25-45 years with non-small cell lung cancer. The chain uses TRBV24-1 and TRBJ2-1; 10 bases are a match to TRBD2. The sample taken for sequencing was distant non-tumor lung tissue. The CDR3 region is CVTSASGSLSYNEQFF. As DNA, the CDR3 is TGTGTCACCAGTGCTAGCGGGAGTCTATCCTACAATGAGCAGTTCTTC.